This T cell receptor (beta chain) was sequenced during a study of blood T cell repertoires in COVID-19. Germline loops: CDR1 SGDLS, CDR2 YYNGEE. The CDR3 contains 12 residues. Trimming pared 3 bases from V and 2 bases from J, leaving 5 bases between. All recovered Cohort 3 donors got two negative PCRs, got clearance, or saw symptom resolution. This table comes from immunoSEQ multiplex PCR, and its TCRdb copy is limited to in-frame clones, with some not included. The sample has about 220,000 clones, 82% seen once; the top ten hold about 3.2%. The rearrangement joins TRBV9 to TRBJ2-5, with D tentatively TRBD1 (5 bases). This receptor was taken from a woman aged 55 to 70 who had recovered from COVID-19. Sequencing was done on a sample of PBMCs or T cells enriched from blood (not recorded which). CDR3 sequence: CASSGTQETQYF. Written as DNA, the CDR3 is TGTGCCAGCAGCGGGACACAAGAGACCCAGTACTTC.